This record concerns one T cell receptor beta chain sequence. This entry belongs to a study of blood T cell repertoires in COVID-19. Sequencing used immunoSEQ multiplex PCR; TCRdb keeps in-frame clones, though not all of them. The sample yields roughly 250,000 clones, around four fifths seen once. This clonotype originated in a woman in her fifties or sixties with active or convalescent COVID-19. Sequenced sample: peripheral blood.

The DNA for the CDR3 is TGTGCCAGCAGCTTAGTTGGGACTAGCGGGAGGAGAGATACGCAGTATTTT. Translation: CASSLVGTSGRRDTQYF. The V and J genes are TRBV11-2 and TRBJ2-3; the match to TRBD2 covers 15 bases. Trimming removed 1 base from V and 5 bases from J; junction bases left unmatched: 4. Germline lookup yields CDR1 SGHAT and CDR2 FQNNGV. The CDR3 contains 17 residues. Complete variable domain (other parts from reference TRBV11-2 and TRBJ2-3): EAGVAQSPRYKIIEKRQSVAFWCNPISGHATLYWYQQILGQGPKLLIQFQNNGVVDDSQLPKDRFSAERLKGVDSTLKIQPAKLEDSAVYLCASSLVGTSGRRDTQYFGPGTRLTVL.